The sequence of this T cell receptor beta chain was determined in a study of cytomegalovirus exposure and HLA in healthy donors. On this clone itself: Its antigen remains unidentified.

Notes on the study in general: Later analysis showed most CMV-associated TCR beta chains appearing HLA-restricted. Earlier analysis found most TCR beta V segments productive about 90% or about 30% of the time.

Germline CDR1 reads SGHNT; CDR2 reads YENEEA. V lost 5 bases, J lost 5 bases, and 6 bases stayed unmatched. The CDR3 loop spans 16 amino acids. The PCR contained 60 Vbeta and 13 Jbeta primers. Sequencing was performed with immunoSEQ multiplex PCR; in TCRdb, only in-frame clones are kept and a portion is missing. The sample has approximately 160,000 clones; 80% are singletons. The chain carries TRBV11-3 and TRBJ2-5, with 15 bases fitting TRBD2. The sample taken for sequencing was PBMCs. The sequence came from a human donor in good health. In DNA form, the CDR3 reads TGTGCCAGCAGCCAGGGACTAGCGGGGGGCAGGGAGACCCAGTACTTC. Translated, it gives CASSQGLAGGRETQYF.